What follows are 21 T cell receptor beta chains derived from one specimen sequenced in a study of blood T cell repertoires in COVID-19. Here immunoSEQ multiplex PCR was the method, and the copy in TCRdb shows in-frame clones only, minus some. The sample comprises 200,000 to 300,000 clones, 85% to 90% of which are singletons, and around 3.7% rests with the top ten. Source material: PBMCs or T cells enriched from blood (not recorded which). All receptors derive from a woman aged 30 to 39 with acute COVID-19.

V usage is TRBV5-1 and J usage is TRBJ1-4, with 8 bases fitting TRBD1. V lost 4 bases to trimming and J lost 4 bases; unmatched junction nucleotides: 6. CDR1 and CDR2 (germline): SGHRS, YFSETQ. The CDR3 has 15 residues. As DNA, the CDR3 is TGCGCCAGCAGCCTGACAGGGGCCCTTAATGAAAAACTGTTTTTT. This sequence encodes CASSLTGALNEKLFF.

About this clone: A read error is possible here, since a much larger clone lies one base away. J is TRBJ1-1 and V is TRBV28, with TRBD1 matching over 8 bases. The junction had 4 bases not matched to a gene; V was cut back by 6 bases and J by 1 base. Germline CDR1 is MDHEN and CDR2 is SYDVKM. CDR3 length: 14 amino acids. The CDR3 region has the DNA TGTGCCAGCAGCCCGACAGGGGAGAACACTGAAGCTTTCTTT. It encodes CASSPTGENTEAFF.

The chain combines TRBV6-6 with TRBJ1-5; TRBD1 matches 7 bases. This CDR3 contains 15 residues. CDR1 is MNHNY and CDR2 is SVGAGI in the germline V gene (reference sequence). Trimming at V came to 6 bases and at J to 3 bases, leaving 8 bases not matched to a gene. CDR3 sequence reads: CASRLNTGDNQPQHF. CDR3 DNA: TGTGCCAGCAGACTCAACACAGGGGACAATCAGCCCCAGCATTTT.

The rearrangement uses TRBV6-5 and TRBJ1-6; 10 nucleotides match TRBD1. The CDR3 runs to 14 residues. V was clipped by 6 bases and J by 7 bases; unmatched bases: 3. Germline CDR1 reads MNHEY; CDR2 reads SVGAGI. As DNA, the CDR3 is TGTGCCAGCAGGGGACAGGGGTTCAATTCACCCCTCCACTTT. This sequence encodes CASRGQGFNSPLHF.

This chain joins TRBV6-2 or TRBV6-3 and TRBJ2-7; a weak D match, TRBD2 (5 bases). There are 12 residues in the CDR3. V gave up 2 bases and J gave up 5 bases, with 7 bases separating them. Germline CDR1 is MNHEY and CDR2 is SVGEGT. The CDR3 DNA reads TGTGCCAGCAGTTACGGGGAGAACGAGCAGTACTTC. Translating it yields CASSYGENEQYF.

This chain links TRBV29-1 with TRBJ1-5; D is ambiguous. The CDR3 is 13 residues long. The germline V gene encodes CDR1 SQVTM and CDR2 ANQGSEA. Deletions cut 4 bases from V and 5 bases from J, with 12 bases between. The DNA of the CDR3 is TGCAGCGTTGGAGCGGGATGGGATCAGCCCCAGCATTTT. Its protein product is CSVGAGWDQPQHF.

The chain employs TRBV4-1 and TRBJ2-7; weak D call: TRBD2 (5 bases). Germline lookup yields CDR1 MGHRA and CDR2 YSYEKL. Trimming took off 0 bases at V and 3 bases at J, with 21 bases between the two ends. The CDR3 spans 18 residues. CDR3 in amino acids: CASSQDTTGPGKNYEQYF. CDR3 DNA sequence: TGCGCCAGCAGCCAAGACACAACCGGTCCGGGGAAAAACTACGAGCAGTACTTC.

The J gene is TRBJ1-6, the V gene TRBV13; D may be TRBD1 (5 bases). CDR1 is PRHDT, CDR2 FYEKMQ, per germline (reference sequence). The CDR3 covers 15 residues. Deletions cut 2 bases from V and 9 bases from J, with 14 bases between. CDR3: CASSLRQGYSSPLHF. The CDR3 bases are TGTGCCAGCAGCTTACGTCAGGGATATTCTTCACCCCTCCACTTT.

The chain carries TRBV19 and TRBJ2-3, with D unresolved. The CDR3 extends over 13 amino acids. The germline V gene has CDR1 LNHDA and CDR2 SQIVND (reference sequence). With 2 bases removed from V and 5 bases from J, the gap between germline ends came to 8 bases. CDR3 protein: CASSIRGQDTQYF. The CDR3 nucleotides read TGTGCCAGTAGTATAAGAGGTCAAGATACGCAGTATTTT.

J is TRBJ2-7 and V is TRBV9, with 10 positions matching TRBD2. The CDR3 loop spans 16 amino acids. Trimming at V came to 2 bases and at J to 0 bases, leaving 5 bases not matched to a gene. The germline gives CDR1 SGDLS, CDR2 YYNGEE. The chain's CDR3 is CASSVSGGQSSYEQYF. The CDR3 DNA reads TGTGCCAGCAGCGTTAGCGGGGGGCAAAGCTCCTACGAGCAGTACTTC.

V gene TRBV6-5 combines with J gene TRBJ2-5, with D perhaps matching TRBD1 (6 bases). V lost 4 bases to trimming and J lost 3 bases, with 12 bases between them. The CDR3 is 14 amino acids. The germline V gene encodes CDR1 MNHEY and CDR2 SVGAGI. CDR3 sequence reads: CASSFSGTKETQYF. The CDR3 region has the DNA TGTGCCAGCAGTTTCTCCGGGACAAAAGAGACCCAGTACTTC.

This clone was detected once. This chain's CDR3 is CASSGGSSYEQYF. CDR3 nucleotides: TGCGCCAGCAGCGGCGGGAGCTCCTACGAGCAGTACTTC. The J gene is TRBJ2-7, the V gene TRBV5-1; 7 bases agree with TRBD2. Looked up from germline, CDR1 is SGHRS and CDR2 is YFSETQ. Unmatched junction bases numbered 1, after V lost 4 bases and J lost 0 bases. This CDR3 is built from 13 residues.

The chain carries TRBV7-3 and TRBJ2-3; 7 positions agree with TRBD2. The CDR3 has 15 amino acids. Trimming removed 5 bases from V and 0 bases from J; junction bases left unmatched: 5. Germline CDR1 SGHTA, CDR2 FQGTGA. The CDR3 spells CASSPSGSSTDTQYF. The CDR3, as DNA: TGTGCCAGCAGCCCTAGCGGTAGTAGCACAGATACGCAGTATTTT. The variable domain in full, completed from reference TRBV7-3 and TRBJ2-3, reads GAGVSQTPSNKVTEKGKYVELRCDPISGHTALYWYRQSLGQGPEFLIYFQGTGAADDSGLPNDRFFAVRPEGSVSTLKIQRTERGDSAVYLCASSPSGSSTDTQYFGPGTRLTVL.

The chain combines TRBV7-9 with TRBJ2-7; TRBD2 matches at 16 bases. CDR3 length: 17 amino acids. Germline V CDR1 and CDR2: SEHNR, FQNEAQ (reference sequence). V was pared by 6 bases and J by 0 bases, with 5 bases of the junction left unmatched. In nucleotides, the CDR3 is TGTGCCAGCAGGTTTGGGACTAGCGGGGGGGCCTCCTACGAGCAGTACTTC. Its protein is CASRFGTSGGASYEQYF.

This sequence joins TRBV15 and TRBJ2-5; 8 bases are shared with TRBD2. V gave up 3 bases and J gave up 4 bases; unmatched junction bases: 4. Germline V gene lookup returns CDR1 LNHNV and CDR2 YYDKDF (reference sequence). This CDR3 contains 14 residues. CDR3 amino acids: CATSRSTSAETQYF. CDR3 coding DNA: TGTGCCACCAGCAGGTCGACTAGCGCAGAGACCCAGTACTTC. The complete variable domain, with remaining parts taken from reference TRBV15 and TRBJ2-5, reads DAMVIQNPRYQVTQFGKPVTLSCSQTLNHNVMYWYQQKSSQAPKLLFHYYDKDFNNEADTPDNFQSRRPNTSFCFLDIRSPGLGDTAMYLCATSRSTSAETQYFGPGTRLLVL.

This clone was detected only a few times. CDR3 sequence reads: CASSTTPSLGNTIYF. For the CDR3, the DNA is TGTGCCAGCTCAACCACGCCGTCACTTGGAAACACCATATATTTT. The chain is built from TRBV18 and TRBJ1-3, with D hard to call. The CDR3 has 15 residues. Germline CDR1 and CDR2: KGHSH and LQKENI. Trimming stripped 5 bases from V and 3 bases from J, with 14 bases between.

This chain connects TRBV6-4 to TRBJ2-2; D may be TRBD2 (7 bases). Trimming removed 0 bases from V and 4 bases from J, with 15 bases in between. Germline-derived CDR1 and CDR2 are MRHNA and SNTAGT. The CDR3 has 17 amino acids. The chain's CDR3 is CASSDSAGAVGTGELFF. The CDR3, as DNA: TGTGCCAGCAGTGACTCGGCGGGGGCTGTGGGCACCGGGGAGCTGTTTTTT.

This chain links TRBV27 with TRBJ1-1; D ambiguous. V was clipped by 4 bases and J by 2 bases, with 17 bases between them. This CDR3 has 16 amino acids. Germline CDR1 MNHEY, CDR2 SMNVEV (reference sequence). CDR3 coding DNA: TGTGCCAGCAGTTCCGCGGGCGCAGCGGTAAACACTGAAGCTTTCTTT. Translating it yields CASSSAGAAVNTEAFF.

The rearrangement uses TRBV24-1 and TRBJ2-1; perhaps TRBD1 as D (6 bases). Between the trimmed V and J ends, which lost 1 base and 2 bases, there was a span of 14 bases. The CDR3 length is 17 residues. Germline V lookup: CDR1 KGHDR, CDR2 SFDVKD. This CDR3 reads CATSDLSAQGTYNEQFF. In DNA, the CDR3 is TGTGCCACCAGTGATTTATCTGCACAGGGAACCTACAATGAGCAGTTCTTC.

Comments on this clone: Other DNA sequences within the sample encode an identical CDR3. This chain joins TRBV7-2 and TRBJ2-1, with TRBD2 identical over 8 bases. Germline assignment: CDR1 SGHTA and CDR2 FQGNSA. Trimming removed 2 bases from V and 6 bases from J; junction bases left unmatched: 3. The CDR3 consists of 14 residues. CDR3 coding DNA: TGTGCCAGCAGCTTACGGGGGGGTTTCAATGAGCAGTTCTTC. Its protein is CASSLRGGFNEQFF.

The J gene is TRBJ1-5, the V gene TRBV3-1 (or the pseudogene TRBV3-2), with a weak D call TRBD1 (5 bases). V lost 3 bases and J 0 bases, leaving 9 bases between the germline ends. Per the germline V gene, CDR1 is LGHDT and CDR2 is YNNKEL (reference sequence). This CDR3 is 15 amino acids long. Here the CDR3 reads CASSQGLNSNQPQHF. CDR3 DNA: TGTGCCAGCAGCCAGGGACTGAATAGCAATCAGCCCCAGCATTTT.